The 17 T cell receptor beta chains below all came from one sample that was sequenced in a study of cytomegalovirus exposure and HLA in healthy donors. Both 60 Vbeta primers and 13 Jbeta primers went into the PCR. TCRdb's table, derived via immunoSEQ multiplex PCR, lists solely in-frame clones and lacks some. The table gives 55,000 to 75,000 clones; the top ten clones make up approximately 1.6% of it. What was sequenced was PBMCs. The receptor set was obtained from a woman in her 30s in good health and CMV-seronegative.

On this clone: The sample holds other DNA sequences that translate to the same CDR3. The rearrangement uses TRBV29-1 and TRBJ2-2, with D perhaps matching TRBD1 (6 bases). V lost 6 bases and J 1 base, leaving 6 bases between the germline ends. CDR1 is SQVTM, CDR2 ANQGSEA, per germline. The CDR3 covers 12 residues. The CDR3 sequence: CSVGQNTGELFF. For the CDR3, the DNA is TGCAGCGTGGGACAGAACACCGGGGAGCTGTTTTTT.

This sequence joins TRBV5-1 and TRBJ2-2, with 8 bases identical to TRBD2. Losses at the gene ends were 2 bases for V and 7 bases for J; bases not matched to a gene: 7. The CDR3 length is 15 residues. Germline loops: CDR1 SGHRS, CDR2 YFSETQ. The CDR3 loop is CASSFISGTNGELFF. The CDR3 DNA reads as TGCGCCAGCAGCTTTATTAGCGGGACGAACGGGGAGCTGTTTTTT.

The V and J genes are TRBV6-5 and TRBJ2-2; D uncertain. Germline V gene sequence: CDR1 MNHEY, CDR2 SVGAGI. CDR3 length equals 16 residues. V gave up 2 bases and J gave up 0 bases, with 10 bases separating them. In DNA form, the CDR3 reads TGTGCCAGCAGTTACCCGGGTGCGCCGAACACCGGGGAGCTGTTTTTT. As protein: CASSYPGAPNTGELFF.

The V and J genes are TRBV9 and TRBJ2-3; D is possibly TRBD1 (5 bases). CDR3 length: 17 amino acids. Germline V gene lookup returns CDR1 SGDLS and CDR2 YYNGEE. V was shortened by 0 bases and J by 2 bases, with 16 bases between the two germline ends. In DNA form, the CDR3 reads TGTGCCAGCAGCGTAGCCCCCGGTGGGGCGAACACAGATACGCAGTATTTT. This gives the protein CASSVAPGGANTDTQYF.

The CDR3 region is CASRRIASEAFF. The CDR3 DNA sequence: TGTGCCAGCAGACGAATAGCTAGTGAAGCTTTCTTT. The chain links TRBV6-5 to TRBJ1-1; D not certain. The CDR3 is made up of 12 amino acids. CDR1 and CDR2 from the germline V gene are MNHEY and SVGAGI. The ends were cut back, 6 bases at V and 7 bases at J, with 12 bases in the middle.

The chain carries TRBV10-2 and TRBJ2-1, with 7 bases that match TRBD2. The J segment lost 2 bases and the V segment lost 0 bases, leaving 4 bases of the junction unmatched. The CDR3 spans 16 residues. Germline V gene sequence: CDR1 WSHSY, CDR2 SAAADI. DNA of the CDR3: TGCGCCAGCAGTGAGTCGGTAGCGGGCGCCTACAATGAGCAGTTCTTC. It encodes CASSESVAGAYNEQFF.

The V and J genes are TRBV5-1 and TRBJ2-7, with TRBD1 as a possible D gene (5 bases). CDR1 and CDR2 from the germline V gene are SGHRS and YFSETQ. V was shortened by 2 bases and J by 3 bases, with 15 bases between the two germline ends. The CDR3 totals 15 residues. For the CDR3, the DNA is TGCGCCAGCAGCTTCAAGGGGCACCCCGTCTACGAGCAGTACTTC. This sequence encodes CASSFKGHPVYEQYF.

The chain uses TRBV27 and TRBJ1-1; no definite D call. V shed 11 bases and J shed 4 bases, with 14 bases lying between them. The length of the CDR3 is 12 residues. In germline, CDR1 is MNHEY, CDR2 SMNVEV (reference sequence). As DNA, the CDR3 is TGTGCCTCGGGGTTTTCGAGCACTGAAGCTTTCTTT. Its protein product is CASGFSSTEAFF.

Concerning this clone itself: In this CDR3 the conserved last residue, phenylalanine or tryptophan, is missing, so a read error is likely. The DNA is left out, because the CDR3 cannot be placed on it with certainty; the CDR3 is given as TCRdb lists it. J is TRBJ2-7 and V is TRBV7-2; the table calls TRBD2, which could not be checked here. The CDR3 comprises 13 residues, both ends counted. The germline CDR1 and CDR2 sequences are SGHTA and FQGNSA. CDR3: CASSFAGLAGFKL.

This chain joins TRBV4-1 and TRBJ2-3; 8 positions match TRBD2. The CDR3 has 16 residues. V trimming: 4 bases; J trimming: 2 bases; junction bases outside the gene matches: 8. In germline, CDR1 is MGHRA, CDR2 YSYEKL. Written as DNA, the CDR3 is TGCGCCAGCAGCCTCTCGGGAGGGCCGGACACAGATACGCAGTATTTT. It yields the protein CASSLSGGPDTDTQYF.

V and J are TRBV18 and TRBJ2-2; TRBD1 aligns across 8 bases. CDR1 is KGHSH, CDR2 LQKENI, per germline. J was trimmed by 3 bases and V by 2 bases; bases with no gene match: 5. The CDR3 totals 16 residues. The DNA for the CDR3 is TGTGCCAGCTCACCAATGTTGACAGGGGACACCGGGGAGCTGTTTTTT. This encodes CASSPMLTGDTGELFF.

The rearrangement links TRBV18 to TRBJ1-5; unclear D gene. This CDR3 region has 13 residues. Trimming took off 2 bases at V and 5 bases at J, with 7 bases between the two ends. Looked up from germline, CDR1 is KGHSH and CDR2 is LQKENI. CDR3 in DNA: TGTGCCAGCTCACCAACTATCGATCAGCCCCAGCATTTT. It encodes CASSPTIDQPQHF.

The chain carries TRBV19 and TRBJ2-7, with 9 bases matching TRBD1. Germline V gene sequence: CDR1 LNHDA, CDR2 SQIVND (reference sequence). J lost 3 bases, V lost 4 bases, and 4 bases had no gene match. This CDR3 contains 14 residues. CDR3 DNA sequence: TGTGCCAGTAGTAGGGACAGGGCCAACTACGAGCAGTACTTC. Its translation is CASSRDRANYEQYF.

The chain recombines TRBV28 with TRBJ2-4; 8 bases are shared with TRBD1. Germline lookup yields CDR1 MDHEN and CDR2 SYDVKM. CDR3 size: 12 residues. J lost 9 bases, V lost 8 bases, and 6 bases had no gene match. Here the CDR3 DNA reads TGTGCCAGCGGACAGGGCCGAAGCATTCAGTACTTC. This sequence encodes CASGQGRSIQYF.

The chain is built from TRBV9 and TRBJ2-6; TRBD1 aligns across 7 bases. J was trimmed by 0 bases and V by 4 bases; bases with no gene match: 10. From germline, CDR1 is SGDLS and CDR2 YYNGEE. The CDR3 covers 18 residues. CDR3 amino acids: CASSLFSDRVSGANVLTF. CDR3 DNA: TGTGCCAGCAGCCTATTCTCAGACAGGGTCTCTGGGGCCAACGTCCTGACTTTC.

The CDR3 DNA sequence: TGCGCCAGCAGCCAACAGCCCTCAGGATTCTACGAGCAGTACTTC. It specifies CASSQQPSGFYEQYF. The chain joins TRBV4-1 to TRBJ2-7; D is ambiguous. The germline CDR1 and CDR2 sequences are MGHRA and YSYEKL. V shed 2 bases and J shed 3 bases, with 14 bases lying between them. This CDR3 is 15 amino acids long.

This rearrangement joins TRBV29-1 to TRBJ2-7, with D possibly TRBD2 on 6 matching bases. The CDR3 runs 12 residues. With 8 bases removed from V and 2 bases from J, the gap between germline ends came to 13 bases. The germline gives CDR1 SQVTM, CDR2 ANQGSEA. CDR3 protein: CSTRTTTYEQYF. For the CDR3, the DNA is TGCAGCACAAGGACTACCACCTACGAGCAGTACTTC.